Here is one T cell receptor (beta chain) with its context. This record comes from a study of T cell repertoires in ileal Crohn's disease. The overall study: Thiopurines (11) or anti-TNF agents (about 19) were given postoperatively to about half. Biopsies of inflamed ileum from the surgical specimen form M0 samples.

The CDR3 is made up of 13 amino acids. Germline V gene data show CDR1 as MNHEY and CDR2 as SVGAGI. Trimming left V 7 bases short and J 4 bases short, with 11 bases between. Time point specified: inflamed ileum from the surgical specimen. Some clones are missing from TCRdb's copy, which holds only in-frame ones; the method was immunoSEQ multiplex PCR. The sample records some 16,000 clones, more than 85% being singletons. This sequence was found in an adult with Crohn's disease. The chain joins TRBV6-5 to TRBJ1-5; D remains ambiguous. What was sequenced was ileal tissue. DNA of the CDR3: TGTGCCAGCAAAGGGCCAAATAATCAGCCCCAGCATTTT. Its protein is CASKGPNNQPQHF.